Shown below are 2 T cell receptor beta chains from a single sample sequenced in a study of T-cell memory formation after mild COVID-19. TCRdb called the 5' RACE reads again in MiXCR, with one record for every CDR3 protein. The data show 170,000 or so distinct CDR3 sequences, about a fifth seen once. The sequenced material came from PBMCs or a T cell subset sorted from them (not recorded which). These receptors originate from an adult woman who had mild COVID-19 (a few samples of this study predate the infection). Cell type and time point are not known.

This clonotype was counted between two and nine times. The J gene is TRBJ2-1, the V gene TRBV15; 11 bases fit TRBD2. The CDR3 consists of 17 residues. The germline CDR1 and CDR2 sequences are LNHNV and YYDKDF (reference sequence). V gave up 0 bases and J gave up 3 bases; unmatched junction bases: 4. Written as DNA, the CDR3 is TGTGCCACCAGCAGAGATCAGGGACTAGCGGTCTACAATGAGCAGTTCTTC. As protein: CATSRDQGLAVYNEQFF.

V gene TRBV29-1 combines with J gene TRBJ2-7; D not resolved. This CDR3 contains 10 residues. Per germline, CDR1 SQVTM and CDR2 ANQGSEA. The V and J ends lost 4 bases and 7 bases respectively, with 8 bases between them. CDR3 protein: CSVVIGEQYF. For the CDR3, the DNA is TGCAGCGTTGTTATTGGGGAGCAGTACTTC.